This is a list of T cell receptor beta chains from one sample in a study of blood T cell repertoires in COVID-19. Sequencing used immunoSEQ multiplex PCR; TCRdb keeps in-frame clones, though not all of them. The repertoire holds around 150,000 clones, with 81% as singletons. The specimen sequenced was peripheral blood. The receptors derive from a man aged 55 to 70 with active or convalescent COVID-19. CDR3s include the opening cysteine and the closing phenylalanine or tryptophan. The D gene is left open where the match is weak. Clone size is shown for a subset of rows, as once, few, many or a class of expanded clone.

CDR3 DNA: TGTGCCAGCACAGGTGCCTATGCAGTTGGTGATGAAAAACTGTTTTTT
CDR3 protein: CASTGAYAVGDEKLFF
D gene: -
J gene: TRBJ1-4
clone size: -
V gene: TRBV2

CDR3 DNA: TGTGCCACCAGTGACAGTAGCGGGAGGGAGTACAATGAGCAGTTCTTC
CDR3 protein: CATSDSSGREYNEQFF
D gene: TRBD2
J gene: TRBJ2-1
clone size: -
V gene: TRBV24-1

CDR3 DNA: TGTGCCAGTAGAGCAGGGGGCACCTACGAGCAGTACTTC
CDR3 protein: CASRAGGTYEQYF
D gene: TRBD1
J gene: TRBJ2-7
clone size: -
V gene: TRBV19

CDR3 DNA: TGTGCCAGCACCCCAAGTCAGGGGTACTACGAGCAGTACTTC
CDR3 protein: CASTPSQGYYEQYF
D gene: -
J gene: TRBJ2-7
clone size: few
V gene: TRBV28

CDR3 DNA: TGTGCCAGCAGTTCTGGACAGGGAGTGGTGGGCTACACCTTC
CDR3 protein: CASSSGQGVVGYTF
D gene: TRBD1
J gene: TRBJ1-2
clone size: -
V gene: TRBV27

CDR3 DNA: TGTGCCAGTAGCAGACAGGGGCGAAACACCATATATTTT
CDR3 protein: CASSRQGRNTIYF
D gene: TRBD1
J gene: TRBJ1-3
clone size: -
V gene: TRBV19

CDR3 DNA: TGTGCCAGCAGCGCGTCCCAGGCGACCTACGAGCAGTACTTC
CDR3 protein: CASSASQATYEQYF
D gene: -
J gene: TRBJ2-7
clone size: -
V gene: TRBV9

CDR3 DNA: TGTGCCAGCAGCTCTCCGGGACAGAACACCGGGGAGCTGTTTTTT
CDR3 protein: CASSSPGQNTGELFF
D gene: -
J gene: TRBJ2-2
clone size: -
V gene: TRBV11-2

CDR3 DNA: TGTGCCAGCTCACCTATGGGACATTATAATGAAAAACTGTTTTTT
CDR3 protein: CASSPMGHYNEKLFF
D gene: -
J gene: TRBJ1-4
clone size: -
V gene: TRBV18

CDR3 DNA: TGTGCCAGCAGCGTCCTAGGGGGCGGATCGACTAATGAAAAACTGTTTTTT
CDR3 protein: CASSVLGGGSTNEKLFF
D gene: TRBD1
J gene: TRBJ1-4
clone size: -
V gene: TRBV9

CDR3 DNA: TGTGCCAGCAGTTTAGGGGCAGCTCAGTACTTC
CDR3 protein: CASSLGAAQYF
D gene: -
J gene: TRBJ2-7
clone size: once
V gene: TRBV28

CDR3 DNA: TGTGCCAGCAGCTTAGTTCGGGGTCACACTGAAGCTTTCTTT
CDR3 protein: CASSLVRGHTEAFF
D gene: -
J gene: TRBJ1-1
clone size: -
V gene: TRBV7-2

CDR3 DNA: TGTGCCAGCAGCTTGTGGGGGGATCAGCCCCAGCATTTT
CDR3 protein: CASSLWGDQPQHF
D gene: -
J gene: TRBJ1-5
clone size: few
V gene: TRBV7-9

CDR3 DNA: TGTGCCAGCAGAGACATACAGGGGGTCGGAAACACCATATATTTT
CDR3 protein: CASRDIQGVGNTIYF
D gene: TRBD1
J gene: TRBJ1-3
clone size: -
V gene: TRBV6-5

CDR3 DNA: TGCAGCGTTGGGGCACAAATGAACACCGGGGAGCTGTTTTTT
CDR3 protein: CSVGAQMNTGELFF
D gene: -
J gene: TRBJ2-2
clone size: -
V gene: TRBV29-1

CDR3 DNA: TGTGCCAGCAGCCCAGGGGGGACAGGGACCTCCTACGAGCAGTACTTC
CDR3 protein: CASSPGGTGTSYEQYF
D gene: TRBD1
J gene: TRBJ2-7
clone size: -
V gene: TRBV7-6

CDR3 DNA: TGTGCCAGCAGCCCCTCCCGGGAGAGGTACGAGCAGTACTTC
CDR3 protein: CASSPSRERYEQYF
D gene: -
J gene: TRBJ2-7
clone size: -
V gene: TRBV7-2

CDR3 DNA: TGTGCCAGCAGTGAAAGGCGGGCAGGGGGTTGGAACACTGAAGCTTTCTTT
CDR3 protein: CASSERRAGGWNTEAFF
D gene: TRBD1
J gene: TRBJ1-1
clone size: -
V gene: TRBV6-1

CDR3 DNA: TGCGCCAGCAGTGGGCCCCCCAGGTTCTATGGCTACACCTTC
CDR3 protein: CASSGPPRFYGYTF
D gene: -
J gene: TRBJ1-2
clone size: few
V gene: TRBV10-2

CDR3 DNA: TGTGCCAGCAGCGGGGACAGGGACTACGAGCAGTACTTC
CDR3 protein: CASSGDRDYEQYF
D gene: TRBD1
J gene: TRBJ2-7
clone size: -
V gene: TRBV5-6

CDR3 DNA: TGTGCCAGCAGCTCGGAGGGTTCTGGCTACACCTTC
CDR3 protein: CASSSEGSGYTF
D gene: -
J gene: TRBJ1-2
clone size: few
V gene: TRBV11-2

CDR3 DNA: TGTGCCAGTAGGGCAGGGGTTTGGTATGGCTACACCTTC
CDR3 protein: CASRAGVWYGYTF
D gene: -
J gene: TRBJ1-2
clone size: -
V gene: TRBV19

CDR3 DNA: TGTGCCAGCAGCCTCGGGACTAGCCTAGAGACCCAGTACTTC
CDR3 protein: CASSLGTSLETQYF
D gene: TRBD2
J gene: TRBJ2-5
clone size: -
V gene: TRBV5-4

CDR3 DNA: TGCAGTGCTAGTGGAGTGGGCTCCAACGAGCAGTACTTC
CDR3 protein: CSASGVGSNEQYF
D gene: -
J gene: TRBJ2-7
clone size: -
V gene: TRBV20-1